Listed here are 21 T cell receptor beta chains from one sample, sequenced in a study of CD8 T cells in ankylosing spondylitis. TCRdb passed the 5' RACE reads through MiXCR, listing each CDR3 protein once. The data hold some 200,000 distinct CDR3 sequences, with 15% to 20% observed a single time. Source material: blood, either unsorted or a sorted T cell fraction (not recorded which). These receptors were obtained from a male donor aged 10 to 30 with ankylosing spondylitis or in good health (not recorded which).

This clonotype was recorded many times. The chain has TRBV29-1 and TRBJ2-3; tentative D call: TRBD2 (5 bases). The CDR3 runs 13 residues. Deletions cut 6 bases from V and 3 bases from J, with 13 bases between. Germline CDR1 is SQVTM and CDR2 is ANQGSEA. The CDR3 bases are TGCAGCGTAGGTACTAGGATTACAGATACGCAGTATTTT. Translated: CSVGTRITDTQYF.

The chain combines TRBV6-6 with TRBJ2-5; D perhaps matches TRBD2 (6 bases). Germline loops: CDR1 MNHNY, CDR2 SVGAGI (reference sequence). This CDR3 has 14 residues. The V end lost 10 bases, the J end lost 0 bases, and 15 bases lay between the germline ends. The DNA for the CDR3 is TGTGCCACCCTAGCCAGGGACTACCAAGAGACCCAGTACTTC. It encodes CATLARDYQETQYF.

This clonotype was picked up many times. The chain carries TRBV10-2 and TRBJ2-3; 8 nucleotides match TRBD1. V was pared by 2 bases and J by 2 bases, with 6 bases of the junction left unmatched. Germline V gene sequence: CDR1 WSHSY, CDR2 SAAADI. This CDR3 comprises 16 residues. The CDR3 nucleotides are TGCGCCAGCAGTGAGCCCGGACAGGGTTTCACAGATACGCAGTATTTT. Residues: CASSEPGQGFTDTQYF.

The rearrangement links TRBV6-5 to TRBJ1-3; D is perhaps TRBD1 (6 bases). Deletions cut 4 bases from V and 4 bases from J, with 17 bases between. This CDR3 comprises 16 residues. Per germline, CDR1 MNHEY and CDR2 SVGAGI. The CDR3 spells CASSSGQPGLGNTIYF. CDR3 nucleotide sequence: TGTGCCAGCAGTTCCGGACAGCCAGGGCTAGGAAACACCATATATTTT.

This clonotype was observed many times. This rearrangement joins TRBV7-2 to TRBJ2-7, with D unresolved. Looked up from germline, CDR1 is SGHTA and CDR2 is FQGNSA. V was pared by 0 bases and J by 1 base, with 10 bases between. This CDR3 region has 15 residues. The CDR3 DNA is TGTGCCAGCAGCTTAGCAGTATCCCCGTCCTACGAGCAGTACTTC. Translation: CASSLAVSPSYEQYF.

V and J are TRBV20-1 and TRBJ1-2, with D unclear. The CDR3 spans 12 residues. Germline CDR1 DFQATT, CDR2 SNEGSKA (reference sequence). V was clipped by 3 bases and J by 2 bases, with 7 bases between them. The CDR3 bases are TGCAGTGCTAGGACGGAGAACTATGGCTACACCTTC. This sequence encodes CSARTENYGYTF.

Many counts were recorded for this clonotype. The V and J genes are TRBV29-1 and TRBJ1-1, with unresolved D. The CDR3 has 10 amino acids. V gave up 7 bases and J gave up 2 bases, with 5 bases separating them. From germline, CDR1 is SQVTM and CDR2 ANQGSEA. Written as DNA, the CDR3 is TGCAGCGCCTATAACACTGAAGCTTTCTTT. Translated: CSAYNTEAFF.

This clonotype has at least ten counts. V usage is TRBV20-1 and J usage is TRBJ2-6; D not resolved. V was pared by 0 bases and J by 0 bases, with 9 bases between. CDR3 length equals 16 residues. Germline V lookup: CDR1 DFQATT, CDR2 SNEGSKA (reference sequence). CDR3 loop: CSAREIGRSGANVLTF. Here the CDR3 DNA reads TGCAGTGCTAGAGAAATCGGACGCTCTGGGGCCAACGTCCTGACTTTC.

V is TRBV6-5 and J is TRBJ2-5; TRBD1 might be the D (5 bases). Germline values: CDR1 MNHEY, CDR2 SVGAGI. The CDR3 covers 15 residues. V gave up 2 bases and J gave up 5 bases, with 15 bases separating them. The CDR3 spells CASSYRGDPRETQYF. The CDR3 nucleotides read TGTGCCAGCAGTTACAGGGGTGACCCCCGGGAGACCCAGTACTTC.

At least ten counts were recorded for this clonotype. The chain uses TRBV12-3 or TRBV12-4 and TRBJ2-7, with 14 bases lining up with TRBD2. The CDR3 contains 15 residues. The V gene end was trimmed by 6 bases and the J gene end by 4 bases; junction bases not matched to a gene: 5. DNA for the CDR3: TGTGCCAGCAGCAAGGGGACTAGCGGGAGTTACGAGCAGTACTTC. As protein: CASSKGTSGSYEQYF.

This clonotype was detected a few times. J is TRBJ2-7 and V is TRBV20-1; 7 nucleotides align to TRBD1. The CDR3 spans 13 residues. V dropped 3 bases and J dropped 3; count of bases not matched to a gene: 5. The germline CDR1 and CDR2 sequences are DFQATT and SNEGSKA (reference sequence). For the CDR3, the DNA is TGCAGTGCTAGCAGACAGGGCAACTACGAGCAGTACTTC. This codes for CSASRQGNYEQYF.

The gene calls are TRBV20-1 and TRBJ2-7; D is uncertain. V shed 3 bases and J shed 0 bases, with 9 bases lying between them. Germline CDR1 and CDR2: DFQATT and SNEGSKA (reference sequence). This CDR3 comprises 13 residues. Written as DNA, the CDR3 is TGCAGTGCTAGTAGTAGGGCCTCCTACGAGCAGTACTTC. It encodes CSASSRASYEQYF.

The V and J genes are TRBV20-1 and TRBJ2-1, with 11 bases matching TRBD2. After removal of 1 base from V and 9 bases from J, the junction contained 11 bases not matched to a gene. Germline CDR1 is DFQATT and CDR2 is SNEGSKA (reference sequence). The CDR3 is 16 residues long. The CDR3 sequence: CSARVDRTSGWGEQFF. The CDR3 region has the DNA TGCAGTGCTAGAGTTGACCGGACTAGCGGGTGGGGTGAGCAGTTCTTC.

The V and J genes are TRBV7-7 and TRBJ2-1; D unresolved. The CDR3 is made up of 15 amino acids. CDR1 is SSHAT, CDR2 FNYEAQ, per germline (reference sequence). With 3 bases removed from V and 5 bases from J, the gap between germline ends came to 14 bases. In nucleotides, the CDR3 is TGTGCCAGCAGCTTGAATTCTCGCCTACACAATGAGCAGTTCTTC. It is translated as CASSLNSRLHNEQFF.

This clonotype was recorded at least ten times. CDR3 bases: TGTGCCAGCAGGCCTCGGCTAGCGGGAGGGGATGAGCAGTTCTTC. Amino acid sequence: CASRPRLAGGDEQFF. The chain recombines TRBV6-6 with TRBJ2-1; 12 bases map to TRBD2. With V trimmed by 6 bases and J by 8 bases, 8 bases remained unmatched. The CDR3 is made up of 15 amino acids. Germline values: CDR1 MNHNY, CDR2 SVGAGI (reference sequence).

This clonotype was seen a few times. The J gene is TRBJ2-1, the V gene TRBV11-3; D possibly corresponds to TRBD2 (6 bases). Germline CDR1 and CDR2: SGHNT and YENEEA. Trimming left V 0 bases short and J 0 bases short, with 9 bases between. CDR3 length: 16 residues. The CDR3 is CASSLEVGSSYNEQFF. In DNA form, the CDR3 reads TGTGCCAGCAGCTTAGAAGTCGGGAGCTCCTACAATGAGCAGTTCTTC.

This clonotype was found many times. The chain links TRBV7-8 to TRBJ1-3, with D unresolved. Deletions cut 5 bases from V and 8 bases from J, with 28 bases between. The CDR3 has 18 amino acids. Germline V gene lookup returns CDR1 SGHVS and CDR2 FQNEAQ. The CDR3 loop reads CASSLNPGLSHGGDTIYF. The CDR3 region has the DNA TGTGCCAGCAGCCTAAATCCCGGACTTTCCCACGGTGGGGACACCATATATTTT.

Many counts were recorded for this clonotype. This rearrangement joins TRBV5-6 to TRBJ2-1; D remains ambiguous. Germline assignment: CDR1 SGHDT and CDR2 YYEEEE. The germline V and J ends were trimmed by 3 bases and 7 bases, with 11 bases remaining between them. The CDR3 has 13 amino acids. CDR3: CASSYLQGNEQFF. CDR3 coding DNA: TGTGCCAGCAGCTACCTACAAGGGAATGAGCAGTTCTTC.

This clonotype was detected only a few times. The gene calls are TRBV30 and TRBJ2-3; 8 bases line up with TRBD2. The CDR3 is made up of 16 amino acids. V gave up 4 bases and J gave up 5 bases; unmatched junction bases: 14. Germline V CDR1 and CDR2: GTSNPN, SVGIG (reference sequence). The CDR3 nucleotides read TGTGCCTGGAACGGCGCGGGAGGCATGACGGTAGATACGCAGTATTTT. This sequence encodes CAWNGAGGMTVDTQYF.

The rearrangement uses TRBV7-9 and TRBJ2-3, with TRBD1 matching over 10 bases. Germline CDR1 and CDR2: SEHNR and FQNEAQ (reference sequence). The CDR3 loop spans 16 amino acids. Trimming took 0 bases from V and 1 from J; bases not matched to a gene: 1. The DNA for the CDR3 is TGTGCCAGCAGCTTAGCCGGGACAGGGGGCACAGATACGCAGTATTTT. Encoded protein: CASSLAGTGGTDTQYF.

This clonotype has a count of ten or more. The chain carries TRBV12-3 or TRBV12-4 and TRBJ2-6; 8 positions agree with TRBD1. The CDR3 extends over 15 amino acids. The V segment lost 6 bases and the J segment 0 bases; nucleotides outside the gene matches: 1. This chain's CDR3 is CASRTGVSGANVLTF. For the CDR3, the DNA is TGTGCCAGCAGGACAGGGGTCTCTGGGGCCAACGTCCTGACTTTC.